The clone carrying this T cell receptor beta chain came up a few times. Antigen: not known. Generated by immunoSEQ multiplex PCR, the TCRdb table keeps only in-frame clones and is missing some. The table shows over 55,000 clones, with approximately 90% occurring only once. The data were obtained in a study of OX40 agonist ivuxolimab in advanced cancers. Study overall: Patients' therapy was ivuxolimab, an antibody that acts as an agonist of OX40 (CD134). Study-wide findings and caveats: Dose levels from 0.1 to 3.0 mg/kg saw CD4+ and CD8+ blood T cells expand clonally by week 6. Certain nonresponding patients likewise had low normalized T-cell clonal expansion.

The CDR3 consists of 13 residues. Germline V gene lookup returns CDR1 SGDLS and CDR2 YYNGEE. The V end lost 0 bases, the J end lost 0 bases, and 3 bases lay between the germline ends. Prior autoimmune disease or systemic immunosuppression barred patients. This clonotype was obtained from an adult with an advanced solid tumor such as melanoma, head and neck, liver or kidney cancer. The sequencing used CD4+ or CD8+ T cells sorted from blood, collected in a trial of the OX40 agonist ivuxolimab. The chain has TRBV9 and TRBJ1-1; D is unclear. The CDR3 nucleotides read TGTGCCAGCAGCGTAGAGGTGAACACTGAAGCTTTCTTT. Translating gives CASSVEVNTEAFF.